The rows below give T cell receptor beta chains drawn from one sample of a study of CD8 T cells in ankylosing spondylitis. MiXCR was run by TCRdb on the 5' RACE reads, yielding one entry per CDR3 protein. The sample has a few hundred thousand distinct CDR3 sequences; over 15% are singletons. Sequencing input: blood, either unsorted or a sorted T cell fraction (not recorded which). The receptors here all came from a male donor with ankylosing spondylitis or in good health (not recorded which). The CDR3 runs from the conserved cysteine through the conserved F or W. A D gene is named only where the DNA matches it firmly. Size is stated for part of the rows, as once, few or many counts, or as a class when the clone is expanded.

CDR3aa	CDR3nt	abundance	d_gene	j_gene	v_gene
CASSFPGVAGSPLSYNEQFF	TGTGCCAGCAGTTTCCCCGGAGTAGCGGGGTCCCCGCTCTCCTACAATGAGCAGTTCTTC	few	TRBD2	TRBJ2-1	TRBV12-3/TRBV12-4
CASSQDSAGYEQYF	TGCGCCAGCAGCCAAGATTCAGCGGGCTACGAGCAGTACTTC	few	-	TRBJ2-7	TRBV4-3
CASSPEYAYEQYF	TGTGCCAGCAGCCCCGAATACGCCTACGAGCAGTACTTC	few	-	TRBJ2-7	TRBV6-1
CASSLDQGYNEQFF	TGTGCCAGCAGCTTAGATCAGGGGTACAATGAGCAGTTCTTC	-	-	TRBJ2-1	TRBV11-2
CSARSGPFNTGELFF	TGCAGTGCTAGATCCGGGCCATTTAACACCGGGGAGCTGTTTTTT	few	-	TRBJ2-2	TRBV20-1
CASLTYRDGAYEQYF	TGTGCCAGCCTTACTTACCGGGACGGAGCCTACGAGCAGTACTTC	-	-	TRBJ2-7	TRBV2
CASSLPTSGSTYEQYF	TGTGCCAGCAGCCTGCCGACTAGCGGGAGTACCTACGAGCAGTACTTC	-	TRBD2	TRBJ2-7	TRBV4-2
CSVQWSYEQYF	TGCAGCGTCCAGTGGTCCTACGAGCAGTACTTC	few	-	TRBJ2-7	TRBV29-1
CASSIDRQETQYF	TGTGCCAGCAGCATCGACAGGCAAGAGACCCAGTACTTC	few	-	TRBJ2-5	TRBV6-6
CASSQGWTSGTNEQFF	TGTGCCAGCAGCCAAGGATGGACTAGCGGGACTAATGAGCAGTTCTTC	-	TRBD2	TRBJ2-1	TRBV3-1
CSVEVQGVGDTQYF	TGCAGCGTTGAGGTACAGGGGGTTGGAGATACGCAGTATTTT	-	TRBD1	TRBJ2-3	TRBV29-1
CASSHSRPGQGILLEQYF	TGTGCCAGCAGTCACAGTCGACCGGGACAGGGGATTCTTCTAGAGCAGTACTTC	few	TRBD1	TRBJ2-7	TRBV12-3/TRBV12-4
CASSQVGTDPYYEQYF	TGCGCCAGCAGCCAGGTTGGGACAGACCCTTACTACGAGCAGTACTTC	-	TRBD1	TRBJ2-7	TRBV4-1
CASSTDRDLYSPLHF	TGCGCCAGCAGCACGGACCGGGACCTTTATTCACCCCTCCACTTT	few	-	TRBJ1-6	TRBV5-1
CASSWGDGNSYNEQFF	TGTGCCAGCAGTTGGGGGGACGGCAACTCCTACAATGAGCAGTTCTTC	-	-	TRBJ2-1	TRBV7-8
CSARVQDRGGEPQHF	TGCAGTGCTAGAGTGCAGGACAGGGGGGGCGAGCCCCAGCATTTT	-	TRBD1	TRBJ1-5	TRBV20-1
CASSEGLADYYEQYF	TGCGCCAGCAGCGAAGGACTAGCGGATTACTACGAGCAGTACTTC	-	TRBD2	TRBJ2-7	TRBV5-1
CASSQGSGEQYF	TGTGCCAGCAGCCAAGGATCGGGGGAGCAGTACTTC	-	-	TRBJ2-7	TRBV14
CASSQGGDGIYGYTF	TGCGCCAGCAGCCAAGGAGGGGACGGGATTTATGGCTACACCTTC	-	-	TRBJ1-2	TRBV4-1
CASSLFPVGEISYEQYF	TGCGCCAGCAGCTTGTTCCCGGTAGGGGAAATCTCCTACGAGCAGTACTTC	few	-	TRBJ2-7	TRBV5-1
CAWNDEGRTNTEAFF	TGTGCCTGGAACGATGAGGGCAGGACCAACACTGAAGCTTTCTTT	few	-	TRBJ1-1	TRBV30
CASSLEAGGFYEQYF	TGCGCCAGCAGCTTGGAGGCGGGAGGATTCTACGAGCAGTACTTC	many	TRBD2	TRBJ2-7	TRBV5-1
CASSLGDSLYEQYF	TGTGCCAGCAGTTTAGGTGACAGTTTATACGAGCAGTACTTC	many	-	TRBJ2-7	TRBV12-3/TRBV12-4
CASSLQGQPQHF	TGTGCCAGCAGCTTACAGGGTCAGCCCCAGCATTTT	few	-	TRBJ1-5	TRBV7-2
CASSVTSGSGDEQFF	TGTGCCAGCAGTGTAACTAGCGGGAGTGGCGATGAGCAGTTCTTC	many	TRBD2	TRBJ2-1	TRBV6-4
CASSPYQAGGHNEQFF	TGTGCCAGCAGCCCCTACCAAGCGGGAGGGCACAATGAGCAGTTCTTC	-	TRBD2	TRBJ2-1	TRBV12-3/TRBV12-4
CSARDPSGSSYNEQFF	TGCAGTGCTAGAGATCCTAGCGGGAGCTCCTACAATGAGCAGTTCTTC	-	TRBD2	TRBJ2-1	TRBV20-1
CASSLQSGRAQETQYF	TGTGCCAGCAGCTTACAGAGCGGGAGGGCACAAGAGACCCAGTACTTC	-	TRBD2	TRBJ2-5	TRBV7-8
CASSHYDAETQYF	TGTGCCAGCAGTCATTACGATGCAGAGACCCAGTACTTC	many	-	TRBJ2-5	TRBV12-3/TRBV12-4
CSARASGTGGTGELFF	TGCAGTGCTAGAGCATCCGGGACAGGGGGCACCGGGGAGCTGTTTTTT	-	TRBD1	TRBJ2-2	TRBV20-1
CSATVDYGYTF	TGCAGCGCGACAGTGGACTATGGCTACACCTTC	few	-	TRBJ1-2	TRBV29-1
CASSPRRIQETQYF	TGTGCCAGCAGCCCGAGACGGATTCAAGAGACCCAGTACTTC	-	-	TRBJ2-5	TRBV7-2
CASSLLSDRRYEQYF	TGTGCCAGCAGTTTACTATCGGACCGGAGATACGAGCAGTACTTC	many	-	TRBJ2-7	TRBV27
CASSWWDNNQPQHF	TGTGCCAGCAGTTGGTGGGATAACAATCAGCCCCAGCATTTT	many	-	TRBJ1-5	TRBV12-3/TRBV12-4
CSVVWQGGDIQYF	TGCAGCGTTGTGTGGCAGGGTGGGGACATTCAGTACTTC	many	-	TRBJ2-4	TRBV29-1
CASSPTSGSGETQYF	TGTGCCAGCAGCCCTACTAGCGGGAGCGGGGAGACCCAGTACTTC	many	TRBD2	TRBJ2-5	TRBV12-3/TRBV12-4
CASSLEAGLYEQYF	TGTGCCAGCAGCTTAGAGGCAGGGCTATACGAGCAGTACTTC	-	-	TRBJ2-7	TRBV7-3
CASSLGMPGGQTYNEQFF	TGTGCCAGCAGCTTAGGTATGCCGGGAGGGCAAACGTACAATGAGCAGTTCTTC	few	TRBD2	TRBJ2-1	TRBV11-2
CASSADLRGYGYTF	TGTGCCAGCAGCGCGGACCTCAGGGGATATGGCTACACCTTC	few	-	TRBJ1-2	TRBV7-9
CASSSMETQYF	TGTGCCAGCAGCTCTATGGAGACCCAGTACTTC	-	-	TRBJ2-5	TRBV11-1
CASSFRDPAYEQYF	TGTGCCAGCAGTTTTCGGGACCCCGCCTACGAGCAGTACTTC	-	-	TRBJ2-7	TRBV27
CASRRQGTTEAFF	TGTGCCAGCAGGAGACAGGGAACCACTGAAGCTTTCTTT	-	TRBD1	TRBJ1-1	TRBV25-1
CASSSVLQGLSTDTQYF	TGCGCCAGCAGCTCCGTCCTCCAGGGCCTCAGCACAGATACGCAGTATTTT	-	-	TRBJ2-3	TRBV5-1
CASSPTARRGTDTQYF	TGTGCCAGCAGCCCGACAGCCCGGAGGGGCACAGATACGCAGTATTTT	many	-	TRBJ2-3	TRBV28
CASSQGTSGRALLYEQYF	TGCGCCAGCAGCCAAGGGACTAGCGGGAGGGCCTTGCTCTACGAGCAGTACTTC	many	TRBD2	TRBJ2-7	TRBV4-1
CASSRTVQETQYF	TGTGCCAGCAGTCGGACAGTCCAAGAGACCCAGTACTTC	-	-	TRBJ2-5	TRBV13
CASSYRPGQTDTQYF	TGTGCCAGCAGCTACAGACCCGGGCAAACAGATACGCAGTATTTT	-	-	TRBJ2-3	TRBV7-8
CASSYKGGTGELFF	TGTGCCAGCAGTTACAAGGGCGGGACGGGGGAGCTGTTTTTT	few	-	TRBJ2-2	TRBV6-5
CASSPVGGTEAFF	TGTGCCAGCAGCCCGGTGGGAGGGACTGAAGCTTTCTTT	many	-	TRBJ1-1	TRBV14
CASSQWNEIGEQYF	TGTGCCAGCAGCCAATGGAACGAAATAGGGGAGCAGTACTTC	many	-	TRBJ2-7	TRBV16
CATQPHRRAEQFF	TGTGCCACCCAGCCCCATCGCAGGGCTGAGCAGTTCTTC	few	-	TRBJ2-1	TRBV15
CASKPPGLAGGRDEQYF	TGTGCCAGCAAGCCGCCGGGACTAGCGGGAGGAAGGGACGAGCAGTACTTC	few	TRBD2	TRBJ2-7	TRBV28